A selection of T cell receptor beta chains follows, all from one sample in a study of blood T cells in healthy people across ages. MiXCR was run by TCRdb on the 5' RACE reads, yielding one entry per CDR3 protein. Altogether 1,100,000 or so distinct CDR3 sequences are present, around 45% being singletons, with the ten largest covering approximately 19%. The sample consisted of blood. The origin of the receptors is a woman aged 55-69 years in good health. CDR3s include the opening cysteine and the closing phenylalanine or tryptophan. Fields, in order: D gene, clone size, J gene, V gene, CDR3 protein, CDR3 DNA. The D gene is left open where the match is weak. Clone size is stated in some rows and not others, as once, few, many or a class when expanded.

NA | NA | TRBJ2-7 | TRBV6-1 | CASSGALRTYEQYF | TGTGCCAGCAGTGGGGCCCTGAGGACTTACGAGCAGTACTTC
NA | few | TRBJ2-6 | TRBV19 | CASSTAPVSGANVLTF | TGTGCCAGTAGTACCGCACCAGTCTCTGGGGCCAACGTCCTGACTTTC
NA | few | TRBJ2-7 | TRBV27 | CASNTLFSGRDSYEQYF | TGTGCCAGCAACACCTTGTTTTCGGGCAGGGACTCCTACGAGCAGTACTTC
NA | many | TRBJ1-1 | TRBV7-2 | CASSLGQGTEAFF | TGTGCCAGCAGCTTAGGGCAGGGTACTGAAGCTTTCTTT
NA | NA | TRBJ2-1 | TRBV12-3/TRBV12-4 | CASTLVQMSSYNEQFF | TGTGCCAGCACCTTGGTACAAATGAGCTCCTACAATGAGCAGTTCTTC
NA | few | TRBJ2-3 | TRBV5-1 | CASSFLPSAKGGDTQYF | TGCGCCAGCAGCTTTCTCCCTAGCGCTAAGGGCGGGGATACGCAGTATTTT
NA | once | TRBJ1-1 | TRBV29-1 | CSVGTSEAFF | TGCAGCGTTGGTACCTCTGAAGCTTTCTTT
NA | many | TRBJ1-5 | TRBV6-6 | CASSYSGDQPQHF | TGTGCCAGCAGTTACTCGGGAGATCAGCCCCAGCATTTT
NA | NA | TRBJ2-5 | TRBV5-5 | CASSGVGGIQETQYF | TGTGCCAGCAGCGGGGTGGGCGGGATCCAAGAGACCCAGTACTTC
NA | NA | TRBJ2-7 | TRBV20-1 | CSARRRTGYYEQYF | TGCAGTGCTAGACGCCGGACGGGTTACTACGAGCAGTACTTC
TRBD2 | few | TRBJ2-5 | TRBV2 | CASSEARSGDQETQYF | TGTGCCAGCAGTGAAGCGCGTAGCGGGGACCAAGAGACCCAGTACTTC
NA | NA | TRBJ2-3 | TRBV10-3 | CAISGARATDTQYF | TGTGCCATCAGTGGAGCTAGGGCCACAGATACGCAGTATTTT
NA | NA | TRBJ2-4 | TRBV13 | CASSPAQGSKNIQYF | TGTGCCAGCAGCCCCGCCCAGGGGTCCAAAAACATTCAGTACTTC
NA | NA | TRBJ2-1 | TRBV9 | CASSVVRSGDEQFF | TGTGCCAGCAGCGTAGTCCGGAGTGGGGATGAGCAGTTCTTC
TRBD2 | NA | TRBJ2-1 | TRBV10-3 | CAISESIGGLAPEQFF | TGTGCCATCAGTGAGTCGATTGGTGGACTAGCGCCTGAGCAGTTCTTC
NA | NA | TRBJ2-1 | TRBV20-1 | CSAPSAPSYNEQFF | TGCAGTGCCCCCTCCGCACCATCCTACAATGAGCAGTTCTTC
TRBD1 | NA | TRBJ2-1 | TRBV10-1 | CASSLVRDSDYNEQFF | TGCGCCAGCAGCCTAGTCCGGGACAGTGACTACAATGAGCAGTTCTTC
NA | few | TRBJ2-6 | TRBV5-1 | CASSVSKTGSSGANVLTF | TGCGCCAGCAGCGTGTCAAAGACGGGGTCTTCTGGGGCCAACGTCCTGACTTTC
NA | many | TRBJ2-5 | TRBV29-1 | CSVEDQTRITGTQYF | TGCAGCGTTGAAGATCAAACTAGAATCACGGGGACCCAGTACTTC
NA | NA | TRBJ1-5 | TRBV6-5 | CASKEGKEKPQHF | TGTGCCAGCAAGGAGGGGAAAGAGAAGCCCCAGCATTTT
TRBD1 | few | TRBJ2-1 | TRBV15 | CATSREGPQGANEQFF | TGTGCCACCAGCAGAGAGGGGCCACAGGGGGCCAATGAGCAGTTCTTC
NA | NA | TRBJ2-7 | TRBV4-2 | CASSQELVPPEQYF | TGTGCCAGCAGCCAAGAACTAGTCCCCCCCGAGCAGTACTTC
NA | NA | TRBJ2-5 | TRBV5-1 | CASSVASYPETQYF | TGCGCCAGCAGCGTGGCGTCCTATCCGGAGACCCAGTACTTC
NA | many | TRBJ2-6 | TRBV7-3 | CASSLASSSSGANVLTF | TGTGCCAGCAGCTTAGCCTCTAGTAGCTCTGGGGCCAACGTCCTGACTTTC
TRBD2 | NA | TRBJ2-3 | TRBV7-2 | CASSSGGLATDTQYF | TGTGCCAGCAGCTCAGGAGGACTAGCAACAGATACGCAGTATTTT
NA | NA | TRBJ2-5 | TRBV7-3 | CASSLGFSETQYF | TGTGCCAGCAGCTTAGGATTTTCGGAGACCCAGTACTTC
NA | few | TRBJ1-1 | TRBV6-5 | CASFGPNMNTEAFF | TGTGCCAGCTTTGGGCCTAATATGAACACTGAAGCTTTCTTT
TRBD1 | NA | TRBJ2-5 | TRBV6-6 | CASSSRDRGPGETQYF | TGTGCCAGCAGCTCCCGGGACAGGGGGCCCGGTGAGACCCAGTACTTC
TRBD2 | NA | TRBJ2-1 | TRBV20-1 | CSARDGERERSFF | TGCAGTGCTAGAGATGGGGAGCGGGAGAGGTCGTTCTTC
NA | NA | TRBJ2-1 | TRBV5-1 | CASSSARGNGNEQFF | TGCGCCAGCAGCTCGGCCAGGGGAAATGGGAATGAGCAGTTCTTC
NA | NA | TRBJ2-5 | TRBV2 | CASSRAGTLQETQYF | TGTGCCAGCAGCCGAGCCGGGACATTGCAAGAGACCCAGTACTTC
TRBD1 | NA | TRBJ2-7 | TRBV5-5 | CASSSQPGQGSPYEQYF | TGTGCCAGCAGCTCTCAACCGGGACAGGGTTCCCCCTACGAGCAGTACTTC
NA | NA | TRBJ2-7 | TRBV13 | CASSRGRLYEQYF | TGTGCCAGCAGCCGGGGACGGTTATACGAGCAGTACTTC
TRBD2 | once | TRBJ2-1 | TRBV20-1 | CTGGSGRVDEQFF | TGCACTGGAGGGAGCGGGAGGGTCGATGAGCAGTTCTTC
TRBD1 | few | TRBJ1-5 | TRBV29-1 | CSVEDSGEQGYNQPQHF | TGCAGCGTTGAAGATTCAGGGGAACAGGGGTACAATCAGCCCCAGCATTTT
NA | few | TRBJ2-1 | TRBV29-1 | CSVGRGSSYNEQFF | TGCAGCGTTGGCAGGGGCAGCTCCTACAATGAGCAGTTCTTC
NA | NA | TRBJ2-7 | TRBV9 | CASTPILYEQYF | TGTGCCAGCACTCCTATCCTTTACGAGCAGTACTTC
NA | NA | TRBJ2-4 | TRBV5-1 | CASSLIGGLGEENIQYF | TGCGCCAGCAGCTTGATTGGGGGACTTGGGGAAGAAAACATTCAGTACTTC
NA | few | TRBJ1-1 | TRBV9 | CASSVGGQNTEAFF | TGTGCCAGCAGCGTGGGTGGTCAGAACACTGAAGCTTTCTTT
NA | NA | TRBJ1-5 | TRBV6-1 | CASRGDMQPQHF | TGTGCCAGCAGGGGGGACATGCAGCCCCAGCATTTT
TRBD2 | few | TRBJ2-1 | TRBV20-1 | CSASFLAGGHNYNEQFF | TGCAGTGCTAGTTTTCTAGCGGGAGGGCACAATTACAATGAGCAGTTCTTC
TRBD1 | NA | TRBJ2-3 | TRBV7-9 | CASSSGTGLVDTQYF | TGTGCCAGCAGCTCCGGGACAGGGCTTGTGGATACGCAGTATTTT
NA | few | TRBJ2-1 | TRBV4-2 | CASSQETRPDEQFF | TGTGCCAGCAGCCAAGAGACTAGACCAGATGAGCAGTTCTTC
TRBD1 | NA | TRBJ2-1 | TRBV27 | CASGLLPGQDRNEQFF | TGTGCCAGTGGTCTTCTACCGGGACAGGATAGGAATGAGCAGTTCTTC
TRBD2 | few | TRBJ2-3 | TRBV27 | CASSLAGGRPDTQYF | TGTGCCAGCAGTTTAGCGGGGGGCCGCCCAGATACGCAGTATTTT
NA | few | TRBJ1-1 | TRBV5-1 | CASSLPGQSLNTEAFF | TGCGCCAGCAGCCTCCCAGGACAGTCTTTGAACACTGAAGCTTTCTTT
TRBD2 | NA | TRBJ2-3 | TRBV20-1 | CSARDLASGGDTQYF | TGCAGTGCTAGAGATTTGGCTAGCGGTGGAGATACGCAGTATTTT
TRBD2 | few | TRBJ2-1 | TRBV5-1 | CASSLVGTSGSYNEQFF | TGCGCCAGCAGCTTGGTGGGGACTAGCGGTTCCTACAATGAGCAGTTCTTC
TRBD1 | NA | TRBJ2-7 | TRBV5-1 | CASSFSSQGLYEQYF | TGCGCCAGCAGCTTCTCGTCACAGGGGCTTTACGAGCAGTACTTC
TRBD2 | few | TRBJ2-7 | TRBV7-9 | CASSLAVGVSGTRTYEQYF | TGTGCCAGCAGCTTAGCCGTTGGGGTTTCCGGGACTAGAACCTACGAGCAGTACTTC
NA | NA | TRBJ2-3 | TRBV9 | CASSAQGSTDTQYF | TGTGCCAGCAGCGCCCAGGGTAGCACAGATACGCAGTATTTT
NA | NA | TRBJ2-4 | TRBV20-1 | CSAMGTQNIQYF | TGCAGCGCCATGGGGACTCAAAACATTCAGTACTTC
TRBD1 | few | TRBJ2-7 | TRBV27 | CASSLLPGQGYEQYF | TGTGCCAGCAGTTTATTACCGGGACAGGGATACGAGCAGTACTTC
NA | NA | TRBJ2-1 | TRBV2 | CASRPTNSYNEQFF | TGTGCCAGCAGACCGACAAACTCCTACAATGAGCAGTTCTTC
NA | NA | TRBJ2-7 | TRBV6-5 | CASSLGAREKEQYF | TGTGCCAGCAGTCTAGGGGCGAGAGAGAAGGAGCAGTACTTC
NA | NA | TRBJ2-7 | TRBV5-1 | CASSLFYADYEQYF | TGCGCCAGCAGCTTGTTCTACGCGGACTACGAGCAGTACTTC
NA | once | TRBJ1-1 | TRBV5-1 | CASSGEGMGVSEAFF | TGCGCCAGCAGCGGTGAAGGGATGGGAGTGTCTGAAGCTTTCTTT
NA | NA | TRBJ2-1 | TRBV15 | CAASRVRSEQFF | TGTGCCGCCAGCAGAGTTAGGAGTGAGCAGTTCTTC
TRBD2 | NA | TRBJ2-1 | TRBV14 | CASSLTSVEQFF | TGTGCCAGCAGCCTGACTAGCGTTGAGCAGTTCTTC
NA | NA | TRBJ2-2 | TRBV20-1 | CSARAPGREHTGELFF | TGCAGTGCTAGAGCCCCCGGAAGGGAACACACCGGGGAGCTGTTTTTT